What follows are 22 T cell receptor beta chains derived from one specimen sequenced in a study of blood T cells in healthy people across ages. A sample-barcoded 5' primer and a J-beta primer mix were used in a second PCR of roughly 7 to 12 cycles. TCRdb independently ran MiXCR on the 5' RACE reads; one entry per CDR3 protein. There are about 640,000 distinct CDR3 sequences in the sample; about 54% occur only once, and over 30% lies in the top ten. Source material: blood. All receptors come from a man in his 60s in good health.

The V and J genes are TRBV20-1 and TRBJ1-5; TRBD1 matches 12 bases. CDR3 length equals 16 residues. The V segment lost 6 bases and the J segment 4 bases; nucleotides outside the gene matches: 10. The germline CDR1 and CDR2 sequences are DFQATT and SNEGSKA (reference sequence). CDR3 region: CSAVGPGQGANQPQHF. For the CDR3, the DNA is TGCAGTGCGGTGGGGCCGGGACAGGGGGCAAATCAGCCCCAGCATTTT.

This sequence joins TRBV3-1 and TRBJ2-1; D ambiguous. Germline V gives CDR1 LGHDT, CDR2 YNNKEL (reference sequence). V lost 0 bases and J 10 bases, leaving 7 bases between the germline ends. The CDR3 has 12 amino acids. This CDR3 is CASSQESREQFF. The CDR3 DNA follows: TGTGCCAGCAGCCAAGAAAGTCGCGAGCAGTTCTTC.

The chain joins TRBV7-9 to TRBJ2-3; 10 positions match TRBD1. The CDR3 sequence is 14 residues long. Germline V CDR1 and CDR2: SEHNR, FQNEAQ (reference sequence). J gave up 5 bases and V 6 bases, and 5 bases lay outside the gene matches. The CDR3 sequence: CASRATGGRDTQYF. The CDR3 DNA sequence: TGTGCCAGCAGGGCGACAGGGGGCAGAGATACGCAGTATTTT.

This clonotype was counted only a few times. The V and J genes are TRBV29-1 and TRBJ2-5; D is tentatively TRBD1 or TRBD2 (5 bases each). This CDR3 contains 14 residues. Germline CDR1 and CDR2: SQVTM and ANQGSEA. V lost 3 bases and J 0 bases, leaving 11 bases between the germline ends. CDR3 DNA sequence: TGCAGCGTTGAGCCGGGACGGGACCAAGAGACCCAGTACTTC. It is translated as CSVEPGRDQETQYF. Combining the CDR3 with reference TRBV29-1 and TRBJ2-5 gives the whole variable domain SAVISQKPSRDICQRGTSLTIQCQVDSQVTMMFWYRQQPGQSLTLIATANQGSEATYESGFVIDKFPISRPNLTFSTLTVSNMSPEDSSIYLCSVEPGRDQETQYFGPGTRLLVL.

CDR3 amino acids: CASSFLAGAYYNEQYF. CDR3 bases: TGCGCCAGCAGCTTTCTAGCGGGGGCCTACTACAATGAGCAGTACTTC. The chain uses TRBV5-1 and TRBJ2-7; 10 nucleotides agree with TRBD2. CDR1 is SGHRS, CDR2 YFSETQ, per germline. The CDR3 runs to 16 residues. Germline trimming cut 2 bases from V and 7 bases from J; bases unmatched to any gene: 12.

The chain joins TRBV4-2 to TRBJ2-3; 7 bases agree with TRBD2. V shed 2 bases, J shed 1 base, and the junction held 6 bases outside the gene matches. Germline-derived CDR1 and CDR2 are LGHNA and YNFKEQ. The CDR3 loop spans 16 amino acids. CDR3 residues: CASSQTSALGTDTQYF. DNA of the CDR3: TGTGCCAGCAGCCAAACTAGCGCCTTGGGCACAGATACGCAGTATTTT.

CDR3 region: CASSDPGTGVNSPLHF. CDR3 in DNA: TGCGCCAGCAGCGATCCGGGGACAGGGGTTAATTCACCCCTCCACTTT. This chain connects TRBV5-1 to TRBJ1-6, with 10 bases fitting TRBD1. The CDR3 runs 16 residues. The germline CDR1 and CDR2 sequences are SGHRS and YFSETQ. J gave up 6 bases and V 4 bases, and 7 bases lay outside the gene matches.

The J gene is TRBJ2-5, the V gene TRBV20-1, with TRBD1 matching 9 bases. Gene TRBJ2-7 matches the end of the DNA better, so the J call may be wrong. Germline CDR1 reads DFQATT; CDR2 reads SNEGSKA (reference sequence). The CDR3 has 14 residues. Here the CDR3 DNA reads TGCAGTGCGTCGGGACAGGGATTCCCCCGCGAGCAGTACTTC. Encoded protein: CSASGQGFPREQYF.

The CDR3 here is CASSQESAQTYNEQFF. Here the CDR3 DNA reads TGCGCCAGCAGCCAAGAGTCTGCGCAAACCTACAATGAGCAGTTCTTC. The chain joins TRBV4-1 to TRBJ2-1; no definite D call. In germline, CDR1 is MGHRA, CDR2 YSYEKL. The CDR3 runs to 16 residues. V was trimmed by 0 bases and J by 2 bases, leaving 11 bases between them.

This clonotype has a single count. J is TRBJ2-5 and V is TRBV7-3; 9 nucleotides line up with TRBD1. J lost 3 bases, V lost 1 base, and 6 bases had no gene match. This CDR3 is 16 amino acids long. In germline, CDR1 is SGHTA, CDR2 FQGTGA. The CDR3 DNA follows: TGTGCCAGCAGCTTAAATGCGGGACAGGGAAAAGAGACCCAGTACTTC. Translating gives CASSLNAGQGKETQYF.

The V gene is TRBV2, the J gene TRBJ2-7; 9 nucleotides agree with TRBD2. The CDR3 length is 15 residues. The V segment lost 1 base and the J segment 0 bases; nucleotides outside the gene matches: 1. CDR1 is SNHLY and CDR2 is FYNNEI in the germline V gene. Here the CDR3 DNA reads TGTGCCAGCAGTGAAGTAGCGGGAGACTCCTACGAGCAGTACTTC. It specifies CASSEVAGDSYEQYF.

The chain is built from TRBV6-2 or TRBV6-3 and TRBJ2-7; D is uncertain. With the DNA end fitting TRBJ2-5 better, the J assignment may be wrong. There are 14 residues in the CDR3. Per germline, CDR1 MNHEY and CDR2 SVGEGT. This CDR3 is CASSYETRRETQYF. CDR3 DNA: TGTGCCAGCAGTTACGAGACCCGACGGGAGACCCAGTACTTC.

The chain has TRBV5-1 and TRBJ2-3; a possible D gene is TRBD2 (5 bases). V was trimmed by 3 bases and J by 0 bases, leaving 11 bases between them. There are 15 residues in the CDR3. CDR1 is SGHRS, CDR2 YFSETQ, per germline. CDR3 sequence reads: CASSYTSWSTDTQYF. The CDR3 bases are TGCGCCAGCAGCTATACTAGTTGGAGCACAGATACGCAGTATTTT.

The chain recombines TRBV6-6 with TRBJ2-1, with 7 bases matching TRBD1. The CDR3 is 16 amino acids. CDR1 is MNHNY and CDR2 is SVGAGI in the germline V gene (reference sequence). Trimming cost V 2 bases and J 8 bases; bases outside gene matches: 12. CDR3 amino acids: CASSYGPGTAKDEQFF. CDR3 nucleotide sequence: TGTGCCAGCAGTTACGGGCCCGGGACAGCGAAGGATGAGCAGTTCTTC.

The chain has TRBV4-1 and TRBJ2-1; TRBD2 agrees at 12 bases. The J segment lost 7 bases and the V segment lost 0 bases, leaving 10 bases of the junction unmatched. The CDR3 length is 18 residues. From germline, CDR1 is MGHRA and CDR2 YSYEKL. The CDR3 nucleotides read TGCGCCAGCAGCCAAGAGTACCTAGCGGGGGGGCCGAGGAATGAGCAGTTCTTC. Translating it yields CASSQEYLAGGPRNEQFF.

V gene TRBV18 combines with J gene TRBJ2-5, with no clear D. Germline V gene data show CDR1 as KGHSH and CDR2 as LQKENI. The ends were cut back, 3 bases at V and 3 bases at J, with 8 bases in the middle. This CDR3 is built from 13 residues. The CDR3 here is CASSPMSKETQYF. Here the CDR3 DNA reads TGTGCCAGCTCACCGATGAGTAAAGAGACCCAGTACTTC.

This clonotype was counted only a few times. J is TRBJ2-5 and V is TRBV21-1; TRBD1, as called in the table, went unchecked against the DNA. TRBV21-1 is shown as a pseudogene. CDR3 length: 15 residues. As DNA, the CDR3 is TGTGCCAGCAGCAAAACCGGGGGGAACCAAGAGACCCAGTACTTC. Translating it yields CASSKTGGNQETQYF.

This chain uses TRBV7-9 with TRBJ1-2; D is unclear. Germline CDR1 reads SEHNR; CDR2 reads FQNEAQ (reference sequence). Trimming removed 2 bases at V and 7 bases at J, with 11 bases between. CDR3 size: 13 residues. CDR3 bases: TGTGCCAGCAGCTTACCCGGAACTGGTGGCTACACCTTC. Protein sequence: CASSLPGTGGYTF.

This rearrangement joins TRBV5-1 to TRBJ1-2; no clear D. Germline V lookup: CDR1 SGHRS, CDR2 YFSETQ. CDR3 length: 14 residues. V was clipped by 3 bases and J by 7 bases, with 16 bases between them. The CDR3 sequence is CASSSQDALGGYTF. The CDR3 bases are TGCGCCAGCAGCTCCCAAGATGCTTTGGGTGGCTACACCTTC.

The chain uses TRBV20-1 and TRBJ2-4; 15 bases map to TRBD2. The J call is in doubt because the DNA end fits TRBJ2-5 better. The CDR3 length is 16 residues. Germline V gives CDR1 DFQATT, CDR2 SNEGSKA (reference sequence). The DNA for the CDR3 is TGCAGTGCTAGCGGGACTAGCGGGGGGAGGCAAGAGACCCAGTACTTC. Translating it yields CSASGTSGGRQETQYF.

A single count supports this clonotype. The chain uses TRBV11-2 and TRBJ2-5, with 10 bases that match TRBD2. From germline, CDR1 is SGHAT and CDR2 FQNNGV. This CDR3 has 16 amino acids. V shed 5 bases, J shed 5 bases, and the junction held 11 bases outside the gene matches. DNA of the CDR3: TGTGCCAGCAGCGAGCGGGGGGGCTTGTTTTGGGAGACCCAGTACTTC. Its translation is CASSERGGLFWETQYF.

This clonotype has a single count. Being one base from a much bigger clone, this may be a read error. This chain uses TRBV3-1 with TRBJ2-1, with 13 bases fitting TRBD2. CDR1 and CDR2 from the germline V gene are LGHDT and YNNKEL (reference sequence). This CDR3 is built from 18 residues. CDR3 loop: CASSPGLAGALSYNGQFF. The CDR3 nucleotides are TGTGCCAGCAGCCCCGGACTAGCGGGGGCCCTCTCCTACAATGGGCAGTTCTTC.